A selection of T cell receptor beta chains follows, all from one sample in a study of beta chain features in type 1 diabetes. TCRdb keeps only in-frame clones here, not all; method: immunoSEQ multiplex PCR. The table has roughly 300,000 clones, 8% seen once. Sequencing used central memory CD4+ T cells from blood. These receptors were taken from a woman aged 18-29 years in good health. Both conserved end residues are trimmed from each CDR3.

j_call,v_call,cdr3_aa
TRBJ2-6,TRBV23-1,ASSQSLGSGANVLT
TRBJ2-6,TRBV7-8,ASSQLLANVLT
TRBJ2-1,TRBV11-1,ASTGTAYNEQF
TRBJ2-2,TRBV9,ASSAPQRALNTGELF
TRBJ1-2,TRBV14,ASSQNEYGYT
TRBJ2-2,TRBV6-1,ASSVFAGGDTGELF
TRBJ2-1,TRBV25-1,ASLAETYNEQF
TRBJ2-3,TRBV7-4,ASSPQTQATDTQY
TRBJ2-5,TRBV7-2,ASSSGLSSEETQY
TRBJ2-1,TRBV21-1,ASSKGTEVGVSYNEQF
TRBJ2-7,TRBV20-1,SAAQSYEQY
TRBJ1-1,TRBV18,ASSLGNSEAF
TRBJ1-2,TRBV7-9,ASSSSRPSGRYT
TRBJ2-1,TRBV2,ASSDGLAGAVDEQF
TRBJ2-1,TRBV9,ASSVSAATTNEQF
TRBJ2-1,TRBV4-1,ASSQDSGRALGEQF
TRBJ2-7,TRBV27,ASGTSGTYEQY
TRBJ1-4,TRBV6-6,ASSRDLRGVRQISF
TRBJ2-7,TRBV2,ASSKTTRPGEQY
TRBJ2-1,TRBV7-2,ASSLAGLAEQF
TRBJ2-3,TRBV7-8,ASSGLLGTDTQY
TRBJ1-1,TRBV27,ASSHQDYTAEAF
TRBJ2-3,TRBV7-3,ASSLARTTDTQY
TRBJ2-1,TRBV29-1,SVAVRTSGPYNEQF
TRBJ2-3,TRBV4-2,ASSPTPTSTDTQY
TRBJ2-5,TRBV2,ASSEAGETQY
TRBJ2-4,TRBV27,ASSGIQRGIQY
TRBJ2-1,TRBV28,ASDRDGYNEQF
TRBJ2-7,TRBV7-8,ASSSAEGSYEQY
TRBJ2-1,TRBV11-2,ASSLRTSGVGYEQF
TRBJ1-1,TRBV29-1,SVERDLGAEAF
TRBJ2-2,TRBV4-3,ASSQDPVPVTGELF
TRBJ2-3,TRBV29-1,SVGVAGGTDTQY
TRBJ1-4,TRBV4-1,ASSLGRGTNEKLF
TRBJ2-6,TRBV7-3,ASSSGQIDSGANVLT
TRBJ2-7,TRBV14,ASSPQGYEQY
TRBJ2-1,TRBV6-1,ASSDAAGGSYNEQF
TRBJ1-4,TRBV5-4,ASSVQGGEKLF
TRBJ2-2,TRBV5-4,ASSPRLAGGTGELF
TRBJ2-2,TRBV5-6,ASSLGGLAGGSF
TRBJ2-7,TRBV6-5,ASRPTGSYEQY
TRBJ2-2,TRBV11-2,ASSPRLAEPTGELF
TRBJ2-7,TRBV4-3,ASSRDRGPYEQY
TRBJ2-7,TRBV5-6,ASSQPGLAGAEQY
TRBJ2-7,TRBV2,ASSEHGQSYEQY
TRBJ1-1,TRBV5-1,ASSQGSEINTEAF
TRBJ2-2,TRBV5-4,ASSLVTSSAGELF
TRBJ2-2,TRBV18,ASSPLSGANTGELF
TRBJ1-1,TRBV28,ASSPPQGPKKTEAF
TRBJ1-5,TRBV7-2,ASSPLVGVGQPQH
TRBJ2-5,TRBV7-9,ASSLGSHQETQY
TRBJ2-2,TRBV6-5,ASGFTGTTGELF
TRBJ2-3,TRBV28,ASSTTPTAGDWDTQY
TRBJ2-7,TRBV6-6,ASSQGQISN
TRBJ2-3,TRBV5-4,ASSLAIREGQDTQY
TRBJ2-3,TRBV5-1,ASSLVFSGGGRRTDTQY
TRBJ2-1,TRBV7-3,ASSPSRVDEQF
TRBJ2-7,TRBV11-2,ASSYDSYEQY
TRBJ2-7,TRBV27,ASMGFSGSRSYEQY
TRBJ2-3,TRBV20-1,SAILDTQY